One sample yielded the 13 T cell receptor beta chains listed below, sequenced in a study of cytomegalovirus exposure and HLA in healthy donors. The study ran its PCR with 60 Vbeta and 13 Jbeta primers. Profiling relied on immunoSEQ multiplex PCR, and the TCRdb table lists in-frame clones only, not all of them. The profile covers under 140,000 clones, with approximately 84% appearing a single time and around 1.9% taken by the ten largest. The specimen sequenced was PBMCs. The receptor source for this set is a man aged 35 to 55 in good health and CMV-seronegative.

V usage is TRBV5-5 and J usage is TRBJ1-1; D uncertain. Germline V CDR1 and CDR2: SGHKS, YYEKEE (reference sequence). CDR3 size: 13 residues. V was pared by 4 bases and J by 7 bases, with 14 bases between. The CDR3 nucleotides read TGTGCCAGCAGCGTCCAGGCCTATGATGAAGCTTTCTTT. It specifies CASSVQAYDEAFF.

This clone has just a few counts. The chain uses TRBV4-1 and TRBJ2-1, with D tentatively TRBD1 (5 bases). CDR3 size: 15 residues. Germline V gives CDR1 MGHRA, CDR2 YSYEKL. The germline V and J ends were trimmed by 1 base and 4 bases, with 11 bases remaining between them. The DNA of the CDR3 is TGCGCCAGCAGCCAAGTTCGGGCAGGGTACAATGAGCAGTTCTTC. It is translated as CASSQVRAGYNEQFF.

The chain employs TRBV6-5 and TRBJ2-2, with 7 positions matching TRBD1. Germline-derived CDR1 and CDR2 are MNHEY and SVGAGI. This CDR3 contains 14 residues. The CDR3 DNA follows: TGTGCTTCCTGGGACAGAATGGACACCGGGGAGCTGTTTTTT. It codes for CASWDRMDTGELFF.

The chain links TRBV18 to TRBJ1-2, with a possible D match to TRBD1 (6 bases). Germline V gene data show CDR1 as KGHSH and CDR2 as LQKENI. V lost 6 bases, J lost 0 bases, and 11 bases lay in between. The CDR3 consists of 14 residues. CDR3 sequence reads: CASSQDRSNYGYTF. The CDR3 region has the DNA TGTGCCAGCTCTCAGGACAGATCTAACTATGGCTACACCTTC.

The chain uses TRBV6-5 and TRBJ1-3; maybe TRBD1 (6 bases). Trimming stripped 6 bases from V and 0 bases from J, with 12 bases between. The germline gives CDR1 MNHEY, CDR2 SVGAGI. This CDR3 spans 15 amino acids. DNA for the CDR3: TGTGCCAGCAGCCCCGGACAGTTCTCTGGAAACACCATATATTTT. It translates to CASSPGQFSGNTIYF.

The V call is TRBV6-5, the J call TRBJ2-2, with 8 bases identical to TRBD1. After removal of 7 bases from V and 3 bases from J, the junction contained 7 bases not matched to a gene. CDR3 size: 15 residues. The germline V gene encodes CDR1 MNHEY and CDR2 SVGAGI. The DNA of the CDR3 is TGTGCCAGCATCGACCCGACAGGGGACACCGGGGAGCTGTTTTTT. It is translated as CASIDPTGDTGELFF.

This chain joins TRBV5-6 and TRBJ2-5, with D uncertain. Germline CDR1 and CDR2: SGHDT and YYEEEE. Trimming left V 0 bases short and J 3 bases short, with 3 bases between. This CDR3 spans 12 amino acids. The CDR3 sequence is CASSLAEETQYF. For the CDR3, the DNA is TGTGCCAGCAGCTTGGCTGAAGAGACCCAGTACTTC.

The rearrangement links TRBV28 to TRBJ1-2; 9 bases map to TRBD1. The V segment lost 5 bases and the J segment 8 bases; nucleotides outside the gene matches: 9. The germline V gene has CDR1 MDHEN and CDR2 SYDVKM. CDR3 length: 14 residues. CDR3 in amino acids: CASSTAGTGSGYTF. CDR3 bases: TGTGCCAGCAGTACAGCCGGGACAGGGTCCGGCTACACCTTC.

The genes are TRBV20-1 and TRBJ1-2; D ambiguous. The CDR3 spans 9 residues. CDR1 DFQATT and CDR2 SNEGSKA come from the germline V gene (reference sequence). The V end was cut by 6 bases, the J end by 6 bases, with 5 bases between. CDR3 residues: CSAPDGYTF. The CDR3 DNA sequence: TGCAGTGCCCCAGATGGCTACACCTTC.

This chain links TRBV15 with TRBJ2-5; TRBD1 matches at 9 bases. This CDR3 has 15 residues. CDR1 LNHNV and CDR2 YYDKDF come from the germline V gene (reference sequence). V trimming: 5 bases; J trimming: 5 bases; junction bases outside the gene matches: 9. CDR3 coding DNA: TGTGCCACCAGCGGCGGGGACAGGGACGTCGAGACCCAGTACTTC. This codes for CATSGGDRDVETQYF.

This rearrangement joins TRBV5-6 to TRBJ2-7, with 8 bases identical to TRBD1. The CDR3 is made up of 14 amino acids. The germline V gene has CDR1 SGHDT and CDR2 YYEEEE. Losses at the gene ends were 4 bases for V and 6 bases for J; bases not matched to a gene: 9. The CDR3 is CASSPGQGRGEQYF. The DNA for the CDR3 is TGTGCCAGCAGCCCTGGACAGGGTAGGGGCGAGCAGTACTTC.

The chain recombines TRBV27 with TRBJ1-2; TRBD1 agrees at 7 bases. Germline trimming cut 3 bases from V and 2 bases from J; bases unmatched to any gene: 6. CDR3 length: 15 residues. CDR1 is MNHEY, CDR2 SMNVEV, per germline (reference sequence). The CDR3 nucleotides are TGTGCCAGCAGTTTCCTGGCAGGGGGGAACTATGGCTACACCTTC. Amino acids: CASSFLAGGNYGYTF.

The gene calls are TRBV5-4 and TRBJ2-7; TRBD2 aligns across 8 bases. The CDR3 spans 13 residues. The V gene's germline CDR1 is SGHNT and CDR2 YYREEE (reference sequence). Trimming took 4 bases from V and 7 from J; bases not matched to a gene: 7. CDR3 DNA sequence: TGTGCCAGCAGCCGCAATGGCGGGAGGGAGCAGTACTTC. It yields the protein CASSRNGGREQYF. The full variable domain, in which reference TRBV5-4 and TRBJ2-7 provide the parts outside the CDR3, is ETGVTQSPTHLIKTRGQQVTLRCSSQSGHNTVSWYQQALGQGPQFIFQYYREEENGRGNFPPRFSGLQFPNYSSELNVNALELDDSALYLCASSRNGGREQYFGPGTRLTVT.